This is a list of T cell receptor beta chains from one sample in a study of T cell responses to AZD1222 COVID-19 vaccine. The protocol was immunoSEQ multiplex PCR, while the TCRdb copy is restricted to in-frame clones and leaves out a portion. The data show 110,000 to 150,000 clones, around 89% seen once. Here the sequenced sample was peripheral blood, taken 28 days after the second AZD1222 dose. The receptor set was obtained from an adult who received the AZD1222 COVID-19 vaccine. Both conserved end residues are part of each CDR3. A D gene is named only where the DNA matches it firmly. Not every row has a clone size; where given, it reads once, few, many or a size class.

TRBJ2-7 TRBV20-1 . . TGCAGTGCCATCCTGGGGAGCGAGCAGTACTTC CSAILGSEQYF
TRBJ2-2 TRBV28 . . TGTGCCAGCAGTCCCCAGGGGTCGAACACCGGGGAGCTGTTTTTT CASSPQGSNTGELFF
TRBJ2-7 TRBV2 . TRBD1 TGTGCCAGCAGTCAGCTCGAGGGACAGGGGGAGCAGTACTTC CASSQLEGQGEQYF
TRBJ2-1 TRBV19 once TRBD1 TGTGCCAGCGGGGGGACAGGGGGCATCTATGAGCAGTTCTTC CASGGTGGIYEQFF
TRBJ1-1 TRBV4-1 . . TGCGCCAGCAGCCAAGAGGCAGTCATGAACACTGAAGCTTTCTTT CASSQEAVMNTEAFF
TRBJ1-1 TRBV28 . . TGTGCCAGCAGAAACCTCAGGGTAACTTTCTTT CASRNLRVTFF
TRBJ2-7 TRBV7-9 . TRBD1 TGTGCCAGCAACCAGGGACAGGGGTCCTACGAGCAGTACTTC CASNQGQGSYEQYF
TRBJ2-1 TRBV30 once . TGTGCCTGCCCGTCGAGGTCCAATGAGCAGTTCTTC CACPSRSNEQFF
TRBJ1-2 TRBV18 . TRBD1 TGTGCCAGCTCCCCACAGGGGTCTAACTATGGCTACACCTTC CASSPQGSNYGYTF
TRBJ2-2 TRBV4-1 many . TGCGCCAGCAGCCAAGGTCTGACCCACACCGGGGAGCTGTTTTTT CASSQGLTHTGELFF
TRBJ2-5 TRBV7-2 . . TGTGCCAGCAGCTTACGGACCCTCGAGACCCAGTACTTC CASSLRTLETQYF
TRBJ1-3 TRBV2 once . TGTGCCAGCAGTGAAAGGGGCACTAGAAACACCATATATTTT CASSERGTRNTIYF
TRBJ2-7 TRBV28 . TRBD1 TGTGCCAGCAGTTCCGTACCTAAGGACAGGGGGTCTTCCTACGAGCAGTACTTC CASSSVPKDRGSSYEQYF
TRBJ2-1 TRBV10-1 . . TGCGCCAGCAGTGAGCTGAACCGGGACTACAATGAGCAGTTCTTC CASSELNRDYNEQFF
TRBJ2-2 TRBV9 . TRBD2 TGTGCCAGCAGCATCCGGGACTATCCAACCGGGGAGCTGTTTTTT CASSIRDYPTGELFF
TRBJ1-4 TRBV2 . . TGTGCCGGTAATAAGGGAGAAAAACTGTTTTTT CAGNKGEKLFF
TRBJ1-2 TRBV30 . . TGTGCCTGGATCCAAGCCGAGTCGGGTGGCTACACCTTC CAWIQAESGGYTF
TRBJ2-7 TRBV7-2 . TRBD1 TGTGCCAGCAGCTGGGACAGAGGGGGTTACGAGCAGTACTTC CASSWDRGGYEQYF